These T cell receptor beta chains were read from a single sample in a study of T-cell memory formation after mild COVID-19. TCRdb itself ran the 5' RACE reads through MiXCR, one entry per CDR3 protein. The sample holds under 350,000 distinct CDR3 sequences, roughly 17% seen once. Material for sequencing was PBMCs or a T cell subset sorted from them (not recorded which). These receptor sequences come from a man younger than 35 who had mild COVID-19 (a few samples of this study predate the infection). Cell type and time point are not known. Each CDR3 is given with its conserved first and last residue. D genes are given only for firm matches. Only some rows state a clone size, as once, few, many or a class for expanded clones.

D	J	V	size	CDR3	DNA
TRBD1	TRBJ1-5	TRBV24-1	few	CATGQGNQPQHF	TGTGCCACTGGACAGGGGAATCAGCCCCAGCATTTT
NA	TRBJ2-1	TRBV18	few	CASSPPQRVYNEQFF	TGTGCCAGCTCACCACCCCAGCGGGTATACAATGAGCAGTTCTTC
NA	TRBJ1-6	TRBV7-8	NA	CASSLDRPPRGYPYNSPLHF	TGTGCCAGCAGCTTAGATCGTCCGCCCAGGGGATACCCCTATAATTCACCCCTCCACTTT
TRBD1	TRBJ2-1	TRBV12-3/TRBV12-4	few	CASFDRGQNNEQFF	TGTGCCAGCTTTGACCGGGGACAGAATAATGAGCAGTTCTTC
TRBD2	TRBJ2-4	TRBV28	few	CASSFPLIKTSGGPQNIQYF	TGTGCCAGCAGTTTCCCTCTAATTAAGACTAGCGGGGGGCCTCAAAACATTCAGTACTTC
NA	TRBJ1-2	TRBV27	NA	CASSPYKTANYGYTF	TGTGCCAGCAGTCCCTACAAGACAGCAAACTATGGCTACACCTTC
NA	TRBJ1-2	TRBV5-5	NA	CASSPGGVFYTF	TGTGCCAGCAGCCCGGGCGGGGTTTTCTACACCTTC
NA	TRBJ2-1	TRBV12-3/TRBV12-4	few	CASTPGPRWPEQFF	TGTGCCAGCACTCCGGGACCGAGATGGCCTGAGCAGTTCTTC
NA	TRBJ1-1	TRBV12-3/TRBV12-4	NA	CASSLRALTEAFF	TGTGCCAGCAGTTTGCGGGCCCTCACTGAAGCTTTCTTT
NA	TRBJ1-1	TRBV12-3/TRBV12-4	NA	CASTFEGPADTEAFF	TGTGCCAGCACGTTTGAGGGCCCCGCGGACACTGAAGCTTTCTTT
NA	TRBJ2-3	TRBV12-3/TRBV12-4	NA	CASMPVPWLSTQYF	TGTGCCAGCATGCCCGTCCCCTGGCTTAGTACGCAGTATTTT
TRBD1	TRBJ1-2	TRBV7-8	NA	CASSLTGGLPYGYTF	TGTGCCAGCAGCTTGACAGGGGGGCTGCCCTATGGCTACACCTTC
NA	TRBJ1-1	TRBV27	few	CASSLVQFSEAFF	TGTGCCAGCAGTTTAGTCCAGTTTTCTGAAGCTTTCTTT
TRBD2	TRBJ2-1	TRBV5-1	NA	CASSFGLAAYNEQFF	TGCGCCAGCAGCTTTGGACTAGCGGCTTACAATGAGCAGTTCTTC
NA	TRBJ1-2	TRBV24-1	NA	CATSDLLGGVGGYTF	TGTGCCACCAGTGATTTGCTGGGTGGGGTAGGTGGCTACACCTTC
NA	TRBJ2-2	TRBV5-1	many	CASSFRPANTGELFF	TGCGCCAGCAGCTTCAGGCCCGCGAACACCGGGGAGCTGTTTTTT
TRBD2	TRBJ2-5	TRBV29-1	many	CSVDPGGTETQYF	TGCAGCGTTGACCCGGGGGGTACGGAGACCCAGTACTTC